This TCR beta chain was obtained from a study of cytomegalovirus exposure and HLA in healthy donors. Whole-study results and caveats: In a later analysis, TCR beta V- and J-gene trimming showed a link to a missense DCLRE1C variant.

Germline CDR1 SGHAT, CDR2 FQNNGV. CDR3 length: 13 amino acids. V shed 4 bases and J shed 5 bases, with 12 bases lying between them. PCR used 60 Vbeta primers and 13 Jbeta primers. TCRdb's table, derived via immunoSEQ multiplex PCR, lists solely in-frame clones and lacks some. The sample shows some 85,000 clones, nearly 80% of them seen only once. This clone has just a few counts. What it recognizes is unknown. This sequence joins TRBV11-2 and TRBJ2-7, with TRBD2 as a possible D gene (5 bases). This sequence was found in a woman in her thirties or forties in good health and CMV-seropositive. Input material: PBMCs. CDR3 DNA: TGTGCCAGCAGCTCCCGGACTTCCCACGAGCAGTACTTC. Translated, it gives CASSSRTSHEQYF.